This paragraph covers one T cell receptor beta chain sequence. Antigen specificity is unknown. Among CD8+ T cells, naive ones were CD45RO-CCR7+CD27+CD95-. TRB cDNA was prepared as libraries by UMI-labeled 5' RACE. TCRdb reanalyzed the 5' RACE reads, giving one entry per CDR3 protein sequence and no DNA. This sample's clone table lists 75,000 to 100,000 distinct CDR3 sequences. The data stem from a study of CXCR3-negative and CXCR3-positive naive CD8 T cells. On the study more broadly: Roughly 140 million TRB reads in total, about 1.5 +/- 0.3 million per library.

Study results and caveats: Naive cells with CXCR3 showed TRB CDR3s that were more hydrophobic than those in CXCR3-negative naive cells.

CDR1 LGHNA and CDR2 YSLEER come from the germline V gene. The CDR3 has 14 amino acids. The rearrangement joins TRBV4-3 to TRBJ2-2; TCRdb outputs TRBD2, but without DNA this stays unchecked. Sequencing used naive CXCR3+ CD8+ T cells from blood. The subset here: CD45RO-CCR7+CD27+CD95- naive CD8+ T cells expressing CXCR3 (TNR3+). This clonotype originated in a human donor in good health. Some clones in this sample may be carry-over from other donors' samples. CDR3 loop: CASSQREPTGELFF.